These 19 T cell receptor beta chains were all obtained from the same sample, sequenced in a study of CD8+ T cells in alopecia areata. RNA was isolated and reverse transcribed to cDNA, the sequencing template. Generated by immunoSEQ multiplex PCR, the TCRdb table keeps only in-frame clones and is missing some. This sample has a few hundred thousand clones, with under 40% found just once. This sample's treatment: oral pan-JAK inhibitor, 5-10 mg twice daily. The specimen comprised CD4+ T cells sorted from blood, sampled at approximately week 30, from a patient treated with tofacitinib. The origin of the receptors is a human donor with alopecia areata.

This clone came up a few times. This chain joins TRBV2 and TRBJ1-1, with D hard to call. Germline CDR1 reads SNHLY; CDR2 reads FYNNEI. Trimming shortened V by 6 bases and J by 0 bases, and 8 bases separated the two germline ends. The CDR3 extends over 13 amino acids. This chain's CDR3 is CASRERMNTEAFF. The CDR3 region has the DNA TGTGCCAGCAGGGAGCGGATGAACACTGAAGCTTTCTTT.

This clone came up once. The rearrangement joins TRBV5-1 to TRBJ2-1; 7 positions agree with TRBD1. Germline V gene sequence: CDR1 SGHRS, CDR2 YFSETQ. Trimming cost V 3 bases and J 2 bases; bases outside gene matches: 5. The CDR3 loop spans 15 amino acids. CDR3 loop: CASSSTGDPYNEQFF. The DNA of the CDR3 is TGCGCCAGCAGCTCTACAGGGGATCCCTACAATGAGCAGTTCTTC.

CDR3 coding DNA: TGTGCCAGCAGCGAGGGGAATAACCCCTACGAGCAGTACTTC. Protein: CASSEGNNPYEQYF. The V and J genes are TRBV9 and TRBJ2-7; tentatively, D is TRBD1 (5 bases). CDR1 SGDLS and CDR2 YYNGEE come from the germline V gene. The CDR3 sequence is 14 residues long. Trimming left V 3 bases short and J 2 bases short, with 12 bases between.

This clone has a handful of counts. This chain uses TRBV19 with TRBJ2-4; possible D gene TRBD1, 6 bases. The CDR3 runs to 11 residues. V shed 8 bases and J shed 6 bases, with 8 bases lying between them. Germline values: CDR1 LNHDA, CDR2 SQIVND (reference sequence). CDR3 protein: CASSRGNIQYF. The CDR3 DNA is TGTGCCAGTTCCAGGGGAAACATTCAGTACTTC.

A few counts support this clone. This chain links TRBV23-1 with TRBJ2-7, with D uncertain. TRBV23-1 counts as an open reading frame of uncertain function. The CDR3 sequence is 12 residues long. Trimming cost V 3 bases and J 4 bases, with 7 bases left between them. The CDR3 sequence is CASSHGMYEQYF. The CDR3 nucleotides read TGCGCCAGCAGTCACGGCATGTACGAGCAGTACTTC.

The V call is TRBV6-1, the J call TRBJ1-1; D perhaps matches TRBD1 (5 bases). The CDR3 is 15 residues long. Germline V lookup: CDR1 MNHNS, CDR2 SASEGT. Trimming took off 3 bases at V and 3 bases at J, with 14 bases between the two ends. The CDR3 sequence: CASSDRVKGDTEAFF. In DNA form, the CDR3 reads TGTGCCAGCAGTGACAGGGTAAAAGGGGACACTGAAGCTTTCTTT.

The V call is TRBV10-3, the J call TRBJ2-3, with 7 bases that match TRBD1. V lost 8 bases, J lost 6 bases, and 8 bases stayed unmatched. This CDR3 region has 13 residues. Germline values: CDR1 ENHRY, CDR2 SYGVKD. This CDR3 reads CAIQGQTIDTQYF. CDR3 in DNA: TGTGCCATCCAGGGACAGACCATTGATACGCAGTATTTT.

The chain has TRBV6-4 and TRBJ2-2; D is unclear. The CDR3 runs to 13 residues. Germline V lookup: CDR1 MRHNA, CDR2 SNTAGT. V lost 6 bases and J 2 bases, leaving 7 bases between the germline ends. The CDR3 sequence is CASSDANTGELFF. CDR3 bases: TGTGCCAGCAGCGACGCAAACACCGGGGAGCTGTTTTTT.

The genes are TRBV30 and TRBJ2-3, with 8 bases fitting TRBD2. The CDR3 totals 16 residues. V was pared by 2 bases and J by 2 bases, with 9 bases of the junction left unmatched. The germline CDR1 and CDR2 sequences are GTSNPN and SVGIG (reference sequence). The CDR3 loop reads CAWSKNGGAFTDTQYF. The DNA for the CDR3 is TGTGCCTGGAGTAAGAACGGGGGGGCCTTCACAGATACGCAGTATTTT.

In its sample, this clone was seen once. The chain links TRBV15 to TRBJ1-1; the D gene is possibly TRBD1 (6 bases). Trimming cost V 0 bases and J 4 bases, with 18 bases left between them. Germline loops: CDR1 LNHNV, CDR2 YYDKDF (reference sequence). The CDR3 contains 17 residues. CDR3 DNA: TGTGCCACCAGCAGAGATGTCAATCGAGGGGGTGGCACTGAAGCTTTCTTT. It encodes CATSRDVNRGGGTEAFF.

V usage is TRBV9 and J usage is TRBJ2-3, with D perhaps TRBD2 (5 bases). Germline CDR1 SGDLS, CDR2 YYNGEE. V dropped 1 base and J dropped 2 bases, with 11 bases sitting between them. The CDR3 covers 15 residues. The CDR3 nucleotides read TGTGCCAGCAGCGTAAGAGCGGTTCTCACAGATACGCAGTATTTT. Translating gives CASSVRAVLTDTQYF.

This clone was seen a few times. The CDR3: CASSPGGGRVNSPLHF. CDR3 DNA sequence: TGTGCCAGCTCACCGGGCGGGGGCCGTGTTAATTCACCCCTCCACTTT. V gene TRBV18 combines with J gene TRBJ1-6; weak D call: TRBD1 (6 bases). The CDR3 is 16 amino acids. CDR1 is KGHSH and CDR2 is LQKENI in the germline V gene. V lost 3 bases and J lost 6, with 15 bases in between. Looking up the rest from reference TRBV18 and TRBJ1-6 gives the full variable domain: NAGVMQNPRHLVRRRGQEARLRCSPMKGHSHVYWYRQLPEEGLKFMVYLQKENIIDESGMPKERFSAEFPKEGPSILRIQQVVRGDSAAYFCASSPGGGRVNSPLHFGNGTRLTVT.

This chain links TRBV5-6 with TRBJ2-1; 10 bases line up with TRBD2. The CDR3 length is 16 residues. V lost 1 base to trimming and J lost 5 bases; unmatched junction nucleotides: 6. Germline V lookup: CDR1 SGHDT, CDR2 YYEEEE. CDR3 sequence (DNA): TGTGCCAGCAGCTTGCGACTAGCGGGCCGGAACAATGAGCAGTTCTTC. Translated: CASSLRLAGRNNEQFF.

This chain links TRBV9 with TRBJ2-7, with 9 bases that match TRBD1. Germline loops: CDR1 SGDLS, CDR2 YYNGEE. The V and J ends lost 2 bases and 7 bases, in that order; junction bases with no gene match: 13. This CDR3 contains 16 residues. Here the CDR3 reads CASSVGTGTGLEEQYF. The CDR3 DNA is TGTGCCAGCAGCGTCGGAACCGGGACAGGGCTGGAGGAGCAGTACTTC.

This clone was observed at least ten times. The CDR3 loop is CASSLAGQGGFEAFF. In nucleotides, the CDR3 is TGTGCCAGCAGCTTAGCCGGACAGGGGGGATTTGAAGCTTTCTTT. The V call is TRBV7-8, the J call TRBJ1-1; 10 positions agree with TRBD1. The V and J ends lost 0 bases and 7 bases, in that order; junction bases with no gene match: 5. CDR3 length equals 15 residues. Germline V gene sequence: CDR1 SGHVS, CDR2 FQNEAQ.

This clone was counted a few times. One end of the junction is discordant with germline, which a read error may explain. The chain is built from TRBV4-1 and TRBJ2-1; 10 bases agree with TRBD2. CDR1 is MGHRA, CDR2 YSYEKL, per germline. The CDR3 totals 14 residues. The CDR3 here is CASSQLAGYNEQFF. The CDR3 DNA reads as TGTGCCAGCAGCCAACTAGCGGGGTACAATGAGCAGTTCTTC.

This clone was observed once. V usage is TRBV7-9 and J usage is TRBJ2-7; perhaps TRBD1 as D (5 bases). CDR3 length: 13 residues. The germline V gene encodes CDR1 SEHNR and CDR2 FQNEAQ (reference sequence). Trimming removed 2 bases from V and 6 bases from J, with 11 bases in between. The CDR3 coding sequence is TGTGCCAGCAGCTTAAAAGGGGAAGGCGAGCAGTACTTC. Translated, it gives CASSLKGEGEQYF. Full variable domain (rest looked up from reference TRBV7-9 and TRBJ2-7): DTGVSQNPRHKITKRGQNVTFRCDPISEHNRLYWYRQTLGQGPEFLTYFQNEAQLEKSRLLSDRFSAERPKGSFSTLEIQRTEQGDSAMYLCASSLKGEGEQYFGPGTRLTVT.

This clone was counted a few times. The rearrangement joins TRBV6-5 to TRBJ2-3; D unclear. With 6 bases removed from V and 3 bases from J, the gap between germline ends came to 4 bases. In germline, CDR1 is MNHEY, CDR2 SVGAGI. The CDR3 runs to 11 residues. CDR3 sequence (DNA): TGTGCCAGCAGGGGAACAGATACGCAGTATTTT. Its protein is CASRGTDTQYF.

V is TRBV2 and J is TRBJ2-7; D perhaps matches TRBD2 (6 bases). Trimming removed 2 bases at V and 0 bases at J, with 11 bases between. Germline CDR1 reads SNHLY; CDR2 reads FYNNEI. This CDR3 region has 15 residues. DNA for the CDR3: TGTGCCAGCAGTGAAAGGGGAGGTTTCTCCTACGAGCAGTACTTC. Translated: CASSERGGFSYEQYF.